The 21 T cell receptor beta chains given below trace back to one sample, sequenced in a study of T cell responses to AZD1222 COVID-19 vaccine. The protocol was immunoSEQ multiplex PCR, while the TCRdb copy is restricted to in-frame clones and leaves out a portion. The repertoire has over 150,000 clones, 88% of them found once; the top ten carry 4.3%. The sequences come from peripheral blood, collected 28 days after the second AZD1222 dose. These receptors all stem from an adult who received the AZD1222 COVID-19 vaccine.

This chain connects TRBV4-3 to TRBJ2-2; D is possibly TRBD2 (6 bases). V was pared by 1 base and J by 4 bases, with 13 bases between. The CDR3 is made up of 16 amino acids. Germline CDR1 reads LGHNA; CDR2 reads YSLEER. CDR3 DNA: TGCGCCAGCAGCCAAGCCCCGGGGGTGAGCACCGGGGAGCTGTTTTTT. It translates to CASSQAPGVSTGELFF.

The chain employs TRBV7-2 and TRBJ2-7; 8 positions agree with TRBD1. In germline, CDR1 is SGHTA, CDR2 FQGNSA. V was clipped by 5 bases and J by 1 base; unmatched bases: 13. This CDR3 spans 17 amino acids. Written as DNA, the CDR3 is TGTGCCAGCAGCGACCCAGGGGGCGCGGGGTCATCCTACGAGCAGTACTTC. Protein sequence: CASSDPGGAGSSYEQYF.

This clone was picked up a small number of times. This chain links TRBV7-2 with TRBJ2-5; 16 bases are shared with TRBD2. V shed 5 bases, J shed 5 bases, and the junction held 11 bases outside the gene matches. The CDR3 is made up of 18 amino acids. Per germline, CDR1 SGHTA and CDR2 FQGNSA. The CDR3 region is CASSTTGTSGGAWETQYF. In DNA, the CDR3 is TGTGCCAGCAGCACCACCGGGACTAGCGGGGGGGCCTGGGAGACCCAGTACTTC.

This clone was seen a single time. The V call is TRBV4-1, the J call TRBJ1-6; TRBD1 matches 7 bases. Germline assignment: CDR1 MGHRA and CDR2 YSYEKL. There are 15 residues in the CDR3. The V segment lost 0 bases and the J segment 7 bases; nucleotides outside the gene matches: 3. The CDR3 DNA reads TGCGCCAGCAGCCAAGAAGGGACAGCCAATTCACCCCTCCACTTT. This gives the protein CASSQEGTANSPLHF.

This chain links TRBV20-1 with TRBJ1-6; D might be TRBD1 (5 bases). V was pared by 5 bases and J by 17 bases, with 13 bases between. This CDR3 spans 10 amino acids. CDR1 DFQATT and CDR2 SNEGSKA come from the germline V gene (reference sequence). The CDR3 protein is CSAGAAEIHF. In DNA form, the CDR3 reads TGCAGTGCTGGGGCGGCTGAAATCCACTTT.

The chain employs TRBV4-3 and TRBJ1-3; 7 bases line up with TRBD1. The CDR3 is 21 residues long. Unmatched junction bases numbered 21, after V lost 1 base and J lost 3 bases. The germline gives CDR1 LGHNA, CDR2 YSLEER. CDR3 nucleotide sequence: TGCGCCAGCAGCCAAGCGTGGGGAGGGAACCGACAGGGACTGTTTGGAAACACCATATATTTT. Protein sequence: CASSQAWGGNRQGLFGNTIYF.

V usage is TRBV20-1 and J usage is TRBJ1-6; D gene ambiguous. Germline CDR1 is DFQATT and CDR2 is SNEGSKA (reference sequence). The CDR3 spans 15 residues. The germline V and J ends were trimmed by 3 bases and 3 bases, with 12 bases remaining between them. The CDR3, as DNA: TGCAGTGCTAGTGACGGTATTAACTATAATTCACCCCTCCACTTT. Encoded protein: CSASDGINYNSPLHF.

The table lists this clone with a count of one. V is TRBV9 and J is TRBJ2-3; 12 bases are shared with TRBD2. The germline gives CDR1 SGDLS, CDR2 YYNGEE. The V gene end was trimmed by 0 bases and the J gene end by 5 bases; junction bases not matched to a gene: 4. The CDR3 is 16 residues long. CDR3 sequence reads: CASSVASGGARDTQYF. DNA for the CDR3: TGTGCCAGCAGCGTAGCTAGCGGGGGGGCGCGAGATACGCAGTATTTT.

The chain is built from TRBV6-5 and TRBJ2-7, with 8 bases lining up with TRBD1. CDR3 length equals 15 residues. Unmatched junction bases numbered 9, after V lost 4 bases and J lost 4 bases. Germline lookup yields CDR1 MNHEY and CDR2 SVGAGI. In DNA, the CDR3 is TGTGCCAGCAGTTCGGTGGCAGGGGGCAGGTACGAGCAGTACTTC. Protein: CASSSVAGGRYEQYF.

The chain employs TRBV7-8 and TRBJ1-2; D gene uncertain. This CDR3 is 13 amino acids long. Germline loops: CDR1 SGHVS, CDR2 FQNEAQ. V lost 2 bases to trimming and J lost 8 bases, with 12 bases between them. The CDR3 DNA sequence: TGTGCCAGCAGCTTAATCGCAGGTGCGGGCTACACCTTC. Translation gives CASSLIAGAGYTF.

This chain uses TRBV6-5 with TRBJ1-1, with TRBD1 matching 9 bases. V lost 0 bases and J lost 3; bases outside the gene matches: 2. The CDR3 extends over 15 amino acids. The germline gives CDR1 MNHEY, CDR2 SVGAGI. The CDR3, as DNA: TGTGCCAGCAGTTACTCGCGGACAGGGGACACTGAAGCTTTCTTT. Protein product: CASSYSRTGDTEAFF.

CDR3 in amino acids: CASSETGEHGYTF. In DNA form, the CDR3 reads TGTGCCAGCAGTGAGACAGGGGAGCATGGCTACACCTTC. The gene calls are TRBV25-1 and TRBJ1-2, with 8 bases fitting TRBD1. The CDR3 is made up of 13 amino acids. V gave up 3 bases and J gave up 6 bases; unmatched junction bases: 3. Germline CDR1 MGHDK, CDR2 SYGVNS.

This sequence joins TRBV14 and TRBJ2-1; the D call may be TRBD1 or TRBD2 (7 bases each). V shed 2 bases and J shed 3 bases, with 14 bases lying between them. Germline V gene lookup returns CDR1 SGHDN and CDR2 FVKESK. This CDR3 is built from 16 residues. The CDR3 here is CASSQWGQRDYNEQFF. In DNA, the CDR3 is TGTGCCAGCAGCCAATGGGGACAGCGGGACTACAATGAGCAGTTCTTC.

This chain uses TRBV11-2 with TRBJ1-2; D gene uncertain. V gave up 6 bases and J gave up 2 bases, with 16 bases separating them. The CDR3 contains 15 residues. Germline V lookup: CDR1 SGHAT, CDR2 FQNNGV. CDR3 DNA sequence: TGTGCCAGCAGTAACACCGGGTTTGAAAACTATGGCTACACCTTC. It translates to CASSNTGFENYGYTF.

This sequence joins TRBV6-2 or TRBV6-3 and TRBJ1-5; D gene unclear. Germline lookup yields CDR1 MNHEY and CDR2 SVGEGT. The CDR3 loop spans 12 amino acids. V lost 6 bases, J lost 7 bases, and 10 bases lay in between. The chain's CDR3 is CASSPFSQPQHF. The CDR3 nucleotides are TGTGCCAGCAGCCCCTTCTCCCAGCCCCAGCATTTT.

The chain recombines TRBV30 with TRBJ1-5, with a weak D call TRBD1 (6 bases). This CDR3 contains 13 residues. V was pared by 5 bases and J by 6 bases, with 14 bases between. Germline loops: CDR1 GTSNPN, CDR2 SVGIG (reference sequence). DNA for the CDR3: TGTGCCTGGGACAACAGGGTTGGTCAGCCCCAGCATTTT. Residues: CAWDNRVGQPQHF.

The chain joins TRBV15 to TRBJ1-5; D is unclear. V lost 8 bases and J lost 2, with 10 bases in between. This CDR3 is built from 13 residues. CDR1 is LNHNV, CDR2 YYDKDF, per germline (reference sequence). CDR3 coding DNA: TGTGCCACCGGACTGGGTGGCAATCAGCCCCAGCATTTT. It encodes CATGLGGNQPQHF.

The chain couples TRBV30 to TRBJ1-1; 8 bases are shared with TRBD1. Losses at the gene ends were 2 bases for V and 9 bases for J; bases not matched to a gene: 5. The CDR3 totals 12 residues. CDR1 is GTSNPN, CDR2 SVGIG, per germline (reference sequence). The CDR3 DNA follows: TGTGCCTGGAGTCCCACAGGGGGTAAAGCTTTCTTT. Translated: CAWSPTGGKAFF.

This chain connects TRBV7-9 to TRBJ1-1; tentative D call: TRBD1 (6 bases). This CDR3 is 14 amino acids long. The germline V and J ends were trimmed by 3 bases and 7 bases, with 15 bases remaining between them. Germline CDR1 is SEHNR and CDR2 is FQNEAQ (reference sequence). In nucleotides, the CDR3 is TGTGCCAGCAGCTTTACTACAGGGATAAATGAAGCTTTCTTT. As protein: CASSFTTGINEAFF.

The chain uses TRBV7-2 and TRBJ2-1, with D possibly being TRBD2 (6 bases). The CDR3 is made up of 13 amino acids. Trimming removed 6 bases from V and 6 bases from J, with 12 bases in between. The germline gives CDR1 SGHTA, CDR2 FQGNSA. The CDR3 is CASSNVGGNEQFF. Written as DNA, the CDR3 is TGTGCCAGCAGTAATGTGGGAGGCAATGAGCAGTTCTTC.

This clone has more than one count but fewer than ten. J is TRBJ2-7 and V is TRBV7-8, with 8 nucleotides matching TRBD1. The V gene end was trimmed by 1 base and the J gene end by 2 bases; junction bases not matched to a gene: 4. The CDR3 is 15 amino acids. Germline lookup yields CDR1 SGHVS and CDR2 FQNEAQ. CDR3 protein: CASSLGGTGTYEQYF. Here the CDR3 DNA reads TGTGCCAGCAGCTTAGGGGGGACAGGAACCTACGAGCAGTACTTC.